This TCR beta chain was captured by sequencing in a study of regulatory T cells in long-lasting Graves disease. Study findings and constraints: Persistent disease showed a preference for TRBV28, TRBJ1-2 and TRBJ2-5.

Combining iRepertoire HTBI primers with Arm-PCR of CDR3 regions, the authors built TCR beta libraries. Using its own MiXCR run on the multiplex PCR reads, TCRdb lists one record per CDR3 protein. The table shows a few hundred thousand distinct CDR3 sequences, with about 20% occurring only once. The sample holds a few counts of this clonotype. Its antigen is currently unknown. Germline CDR1 MGHDK, CDR2 SYGVNS. This CDR3 has 14 amino acids. Trimming pared 11 bases from V and 1 base from J, leaving 17 bases between. Regarding time point: persistent/refractory GD, antithyroid drugs over 5 years with positive TRAb. With RNA extracted from PBMCs as input, the TCR library was made.

The sample consisted of peripheral blood mononuclear cells (PBMCs), taken when the disease was refractory, from a patient treated with antithyroid drugs. The chain has TRBV25-1 and TRBJ1-1, with D maybe TRBD1 (6 bases). This clonotype was obtained from a female donor with Graves disease. The CDR3 coding sequence is TGTGCCTCACAGACGGGGGGCGGGAACACTGAAGCTTTCTTT. This translates into CASQTGGGNTEAFF.